This T cell receptor beta chain was sequenced in a study of CD8 T cells in Susac syndrome (dated by TCRdb to between 2017 and 2020). Regarding the complete study: The study used repertoire sequencing to test whether antigen drove CD8+ T cell activation and differentiation in Susac syndrome.

RNA was extracted using the RNeasy kit, and roughly 0.5 to 1 microgram was reverse transcribed with random hexamers. TCR beta CDR3 regions were amplified with the immunoSEQ multiplex PCR assay covering 54 Vbeta and 13 Jbeta segments. PCR amplification bias was corrected by using a synthetic template baseline for primer optimization and computational correction. Per the authors' processing: Only productive sequences were kept, with reads annotated to V, D and J genes according to IMGT and analyzed in immunoSEQ Analyzer. Clonality was computed as one minus Shannon entropy normalized by log2 of the number of productive unique sequences. For each patient and control, public and private clones were evaluated within the 100 most prevalent clones. Clones were defined as Susac-specific when absent from the healthy and MS cohorts, from some 1,100 published viral clones and from other ImmuneACCESS disease sequences. Through fastp at Q25 and MiXCR, TCRdb rebuilt clones from the public reads, retaining in-frame beta chains. Rows with one shared CDR3 protein collapse into an entry with the most common genes and DNA. The V and J calls reflect TCRdb's pipeline rather than the authors' work. The sample records 150,000 to 200,000 distinct CDR3 sequences, around 96% of which are singletons. The ten largest clones take up roughly 0.15% of the sample.

Peripheral blood CD8+ and CD4+ T cells from healthy donors, Susac syndrome patients and multiple sclerosis patients were profiled using high-throughput TCR beta sequencing. Healthy donors were included as age- and sex-matched controls. Bulk CD8+ and CD4+ T cells were purified by magnetic negative isolation, while CD8+ TEMRA cells were enriched using FACS. Blood was drawn into EDTA tubes, processed within 24 hours, and PBMCs were isolated by density gradient centrifugation. PBMCs intended for TCR sequencing were cryopreserved in liquid nitrogen and thawed later in a water bath at 37 degrees C. The sorted or isolated CD4+, CD8+ and CD8+ TEMRA cells reached a purity of at least 90%. In this sample, this clonotype turned up a few times. Its antigen is unknown. Base-call qualities are not available, and no considerably larger clone is one nucleotide away. General findings and caveats noted by the study authors: The TCR sequencing and HLA analysis was acknowledged to have included a relatively small number of individuals.

Its CDR3 holds 13 amino acids, cysteine through phenylalanine. Only the CDR3 region is kept as DNA, spanning 39 bases read in frame from base 1. CDR1 and CDR2, per the germline V gene, are SGDLS and YYNGEE. V loses 5 bases of germline sequence and J loses 7 bases, and the interval between the two ends is 10 bases. Sequenced material: CD4+ T cells from PBMCs. This sequence uses TRBV9 and TRBJ1-6; no D gene call is confident. This TCR derives from a human donor in good health. The nucleotide sequence reads TGTGCCAGCAGTACAGAAGGCAATTCACCCCTCCACTTT. This yields the protein CASSTEGNSPLHF.